A selection of T cell receptor beta chains follows, all from one sample in a study of blood T cells in healthy people across ages. TCRdb ran MiXCR on the 5' RACE reads and lists one entry per CDR3 protein. The table lists over 1,300,000 distinct CDR3 sequences, 59% of them singletons. Sequenced: blood. These TCRs come from a man aged 18-30 years in good health. The CDR3 runs from the conserved cysteine through the conserved F or W. Fields, in order: V gene, J gene, D gene, clone size, CDR3 protein, CDR3 DNA. The D gene is left open where the match is weak. Size is stated for part of the rows, as once, few or many counts, or as a class when the clone is expanded.

>TRBV29-1|TRBJ1-2|-|-
CSVAGEDYTF
TGCAGCGTTGCGGGGGAAGACTACACCTTC
>TRBV24-1|TRBJ1-2|-|-
CATSDLAQGGYTF
TGTGCCACCAGTGATTTGGCCCAGGGTGGCTACACCTTC
>TRBV10-2|TRBJ1-3|-|-
CASRDELSGNTIYF
TGCGCCAGCCGGGACGAGTTGTCTGGAAACACCATATATTTT
>TRBV4-1|TRBJ2-5|TRBD1|-
CASSLQKLGQGDETQYF
TGCGCCAGCAGCCTGCAAAAGCTCGGACAGGGGGATGAGACCCAGTACTTC
>TRBV7-2|TRBJ2-7|-|few
CASSLAPSPITYEQYF
TGTGCCAGCAGCTTAGCCCCTAGCCCTATTACCTACGAGCAGTACTTC
>TRBV29-1|TRBJ1-2|-|-
CSVVPLAWAPTNYGYTF
TGCAGCGTTGTCCCTTTGGCTTGGGCGCCTACTAACTATGGCTACACCTTC
>TRBV3-1|TRBJ2-7|-|few
CASSQDPQVMAYEQYF
TGTGCCAGCAGCCAAGACCCACAGGTAATGGCCTACGAGCAGTACTTC
>TRBV5-4|TRBJ2-2|-|-
CASNSPIRTGELFF
TGTGCCAGCAACTCCCCGATTCGGACCGGGGAGCTGTTTTTT
>TRBV4-1|TRBJ2-1|TRBD2|-
CASSQPLAGVGNEQFF
TGCGCCAGCAGCCAACCATTAGCGGGAGTGGGCAATGAGCAGTTCTTC
>TRBV5-1|TRBJ2-4|TRBD2|-
CASSLVSGGLSWEQYF
TGCGCCAGCAGCTTGGTTAGCGGGGGCCTATCGTGGGAGCAGTACTTC
>TRBV12-5|TRBJ2-1|-|few
CASGAGSYLSYNEQFF
TGTGCTAGTGGTGCAGGGTCCTACCTCTCCTACAATGAGCAGTTCTTC
>TRBV25-1|TRBJ1-1|-|-
CASQGGTEAFF
TGTGCCAGCCAGGGTGGCACTGAAGCTTTCTTT
>TRBV29-1|TRBJ2-3|-|few
CSGGEFADTQYF
TGCAGCGGGGGGGAGTTCGCAGATACGCAGTATTTT
>TRBV28|TRBJ1-2|TRBD1|-
CASSFPGTGKGYTF
TGTGCCAGCAGTTTTCCCGGGACAGGGAAGGGCTACACCTTC
>TRBV29-1|TRBJ1-2|-|-
CSGITGTDNYGYTF
TGCAGCGGCATAACCGGGACCGATAACTATGGCTACACCTTC
>TRBV6-5|TRBJ2-6|-|-
CASSYPGANVLTF
TGTGCCAGCAGTTACCCTGGGGCCAACGTCCTGACTTTC
>TRBV6-4|TRBJ2-1|TRBD1|many
CASSGDRGYEQFF
TGTGCCAGCAGCGGCGACAGGGGGTATGAGCAGTTCTTC
>TRBV18|TRBJ2-5|TRBD2|-
CASSPFSSGNQETQYF
TGTGCCAGCTCACCATTTTCTAGCGGAAACCAAGAGACCCAGTACTTC
>TRBV2|TRBJ2-3|-|-
CASARVLTDTQYF
TGTGCCAGTGCTCGGGTCCTCACAGATACGCAGTATTTT
>TRBV3-1|TRBJ2-5|-|once
CASSQEASVETQYF
TGTGCCAGCAGCCAAGAGGCCTCGGTGGAGACCCAGTACTTC
>TRBV6-6|TRBJ2-5|-|-
CASRVNRGREAQYF
TGTGCCAGCAGGGTAAACAGGGGTCGGGAGGCCCAGTACTTC